The 27 T cell receptor beta chains below come from one sample, sequenced in a study of blood T cell repertoires in COVID-19. The assay was immunoSEQ multiplex PCR, and TCRdb's table has in-frame clones only and misses some. The data hold about 250,000 clones, with 80% to 90% observed a single time. The source material was peripheral blood. The source of these receptors is a man older than 75 with acute or convalescent COVID-19.

The chain couples TRBV6-5 to TRBJ2-7, with D maybe TRBD1 (6 bases). This CDR3 contains 14 residues. The germline V gene encodes CDR1 MNHEY and CDR2 SVGAGI. V was pared by 8 bases and J by 2 bases, with 16 bases between. CDR3 residues: CASFRAGVTYEQYF. The CDR3 coding sequence is TGTGCCAGCTTCAGGGCAGGGGTAACCTACGAGCAGTACTTC.

The chain has TRBV12-3 or TRBV12-4 and TRBJ1-5; maybe TRBD1 (6 bases). Trimming shortened V by 6 bases and J by 4 bases, and 10 bases separated the two germline ends. This CDR3 region has 13 residues. Here the CDR3 DNA reads TGTGCCAGCAGCAGGACAGAGAATCAGCCCCAGCATTTT. Translated, it gives CASSRTENQPQHF.

The chain recombines TRBV4-3 with TRBJ2-3, with 7 bases that match TRBD2. This CDR3 spans 14 amino acids. Trimming cost V 0 bases and J 9 bases; bases outside gene matches: 6. Germline assignment: CDR1 LGHNA and CDR2 YSLEER. CDR3 region: CASSQERGGRTQYF. The CDR3 region has the DNA TGCGCCAGCAGCCAAGAGCGGGGAGGGCGGACGCAGTATTTT.

The table lists this clone with a count of one. This rearrangement joins TRBV4-1 to TRBJ2-2; perhaps TRBD1 as D (6 bases). The CDR3 covers 15 residues. Between the trimmed V and J ends, which lost 3 bases and 5 bases, there was a span of 13 bases. CDR1 is MGHRA, CDR2 YSYEKL, per germline. In DNA, the CDR3 is TGCGCCAGCAGCCAGACCAGGGGAATGACCGGGGAGCTGTTTTTT. Its translation is CASSQTRGMTGELFF.

The chain couples TRBV29-1 to TRBJ1-2, with D possibly TRBD1 on 5 matching bases. This CDR3 is built from 15 residues. V was trimmed by 3 bases and J by 4 bases, leaving 18 bases between them. CDR1 is SQVTM, CDR2 ANQGSEA, per germline. CDR3 in DNA: TGCAGCGTTGACTCTATGGGGGGAGAGCGCTATGGCTACACCTTC. Protein product: CSVDSMGGERYGYTF.

This sequence joins TRBV2 and TRBJ1-2, with D perhaps matching TRBD1 (6 bases). The CDR3 runs to 14 residues. The V gene lost 7 bases and the J gene lost 4 bases, with 16 bases spanning the gap. CDR1 SNHLY and CDR2 FYNNEI come from the germline V gene. CDR3 nucleotide sequence: TGTGCCAGCATTCCGGGACACCGAGGCTATGGCTACACCTTC. Translated: CASIPGHRGYGYTF.

This clone appeared a single time. The rearrangement joins TRBV12-3 or TRBV12-4 to TRBJ1-1; D not certain. The CDR3 consists of 13 residues. V was cut by 2 bases and J by 5 bases, with 9 bases left in between. CDR3 DNA: TGTGCCAGCAGTTTAAGGGAGGTAACTGAAGCTTTCTTT. As protein: CASSLREVTEAFF.

This CDR3 is CASSFNSRETQYF. The CDR3 coding sequence is TGTGCCAGCAGTTTTAACAGTAGAGAGACCCAGTACTTC. The chain recombines TRBV12-3 or TRBV12-4 with TRBJ2-5; D remains ambiguous. V was pared by 3 bases and J by 4 bases, with 9 bases between. The CDR3 consists of 13 residues.

The chain uses TRBV10-3 and TRBJ1-2, with 10 bases that match TRBD1. Germline CDR1 and CDR2: ENHRY and SYGVKD. V dropped 6 bases and J dropped 6; count of bases not matched to a gene: 1. This CDR3 region has 12 residues. In nucleotides, the CDR3 is TGTGCCATCAGCGGGACAGGGGATGGCTACACCTTC. Protein product: CAISGTGDGYTF.

The chain recombines TRBV3-1 (or the pseudogene TRBV3-2) with TRBJ2-7; 7 nucleotides agree with TRBD2. Germline V gene sequence: CDR1 LGHDT, CDR2 YNNKEL (reference sequence). Unmatched junction bases numbered 5, after V lost 4 bases and J lost 2 bases. This CDR3 has 14 residues. The CDR3 here is CASSPYGGTYEQYF. The CDR3 bases are TGTGCCAGCAGCCCCTACGGGGGGACCTACGAGCAGTACTTC.

This clone is a singleton in its sample. The chain links TRBV28 to TRBJ2-2, with TRBD2 matching 8 bases. The junction had 4 bases not matched to a gene; V was cut back by 6 bases and J by 1 base. The length of the CDR3 is 15 residues. Germline V lookup: CDR1 MDHEN, CDR2 SYDVKM. CDR3 in DNA: TGTGCCAGCAGCCCCACTAGCGGGAACACCGGGGAGCTGTTTTTT. It is translated as CASSPTSGNTGELFF.

The chain employs TRBV18 and TRBJ2-7; TRBD1 aligns across 8 bases. Trimming took 3 bases from V and 6 from J; bases not matched to a gene: 10. There are 15 residues in the CDR3. Looked up from germline, CDR1 is KGHSH and CDR2 is LQKENI. The chain's CDR3 is CASSPQDRARGEQYF. The CDR3 coding sequence is TGTGCCAGCTCACCTCAGGACAGGGCGAGGGGCGAGCAGTACTTC.

This clone was seen a handful of times. The rearrangement links TRBV27 to TRBJ1-6; D is ambiguous. This CDR3 has 15 amino acids. V lost 8 bases and J lost 0, with 11 bases in between. Germline V gene data show CDR1 as MNHEY and CDR2 as SMNVEV (reference sequence). CDR3 loop: CASGLVSSYNSPLHF. CDR3 nucleotides: TGTGCCAGCGGTCTCGTTAGCTCCTATAATTCACCCCTCCACTTT.

The rearrangement links TRBV5-4 to TRBJ2-3; the D gene is possibly TRBD2 (5 bases). CDR3 length equals 15 residues. V was pared by 3 bases and J by 1 base, with 12 bases between. Germline V gene sequence: CDR1 SGHNT, CDR2 YYREEE (reference sequence). This chain's CDR3 is CASSSSGSGTDTQYF. CDR3 in DNA: TGTGCCAGCAGCTCCTCGGGTAGCGGCACAGATACGCAGTATTTT. Full variable domain (outside the CDR3, taken from reference TRBV5-4 and TRBJ2-3): ETGVTQSPTHLIKTRGQQVTLRCSSQSGHNTVSWYQQALGQGPQFIFQYYREEENGRGNFPPRFSGLQFPNYSSELNVNALELDDSALYLCASSSSGSGTDTQYFGPGTRLTVL.

The chain is built from TRBV5-6 and TRBJ1-4, with 9 bases fitting TRBD1. The CDR3 has 15 amino acids. From germline, CDR1 is SGHDT and CDR2 YYEEEE. The trim removed 3 bases at V and 8 bases at J, leaving 8 bases unmatched. As DNA, the CDR3 is TGTGCCAGCAGCTCGCGGGACAGGGATGGAGAAAAACTGTTTTTT. As protein: CASSSRDRDGEKLFF.

This chain connects TRBV7-9 to TRBJ1-1; 9 positions match TRBD1. The ends lost 5 bases at V and 4 bases at J; junction bases unmatched: 5. The CDR3 extends over 14 amino acids. The V gene's germline CDR1 is SEHNR and CDR2 FQNEAQ (reference sequence). DNA of the CDR3: TGTGCCAGCAGCCGGACAGGGGCCTCCACTGAAGCTTTCTTT. It yields the protein CASSRTGASTEAFF.

This clone is a singleton in its sample. The sample holds other DNA sequences that translate to the same CDR3. The chain joins TRBV6-2 or TRBV6-3 to TRBJ1-1; weak D call: TRBD1 (5 bases). This CDR3 has 13 amino acids. Germline V gene data show CDR1 as MNHEY and CDR2 as SVGEGT. Trimming left V 2 bases short and J 5 bases short, with 9 bases between. The CDR3 nucleotides read TGTGCCAGCAGTTACCGGGGGAGAACTGAAGCTTTCTTT. This translates into CASSYRGRTEAFF.

The rearrangement links TRBV6-2 or TRBV6-3 to TRBJ2-7, with TRBD1 identical over 10 bases. Per germline, CDR1 MNHEY and CDR2 SVGEGT. The CDR3 totals 14 residues. V was clipped by 2 bases and J by 9 bases; unmatched bases: 7. The CDR3 region has the DNA TGTGCCAGCAGTTACGGACAGGGGGGACGGAGGCAGTACTTC. Amino acids: CASSYGQGGRRQYF.

The J gene is TRBJ1-1, the V gene TRBV25-1; D remains ambiguous. This CDR3 has 13 amino acids. Trimming shortened V by 3 bases and J by 11 bases, and 16 bases separated the two germline ends. Per the germline V gene, CDR1 is MGHDK and CDR2 is SYGVNS. The CDR3 sequence is CASSDGLHHGAFF. The CDR3 nucleotides are TGTGCCAGCAGTGATGGACTGCACCATGGGGCTTTCTTT.

The gene calls are TRBV9 and TRBJ1-2, with D possibly being TRBD1 (6 bases). CDR3 length: 14 residues. The germline CDR1 and CDR2 sequences are SGDLS and YYNGEE. V was cut by 1 base and J by 8 bases, with 15 bases left in between. The CDR3 protein is CASSVSLEGHGYTF. CDR3 DNA: TGTGCCAGCAGCGTATCCCTAGAGGGACACGGCTACACCTTC.

About this clone: One junction end disagrees with the germline gene, perhaps due to a read error. The J gene is TRBJ2-7, the V gene TRBV28, with 8 bases aligning to TRBD2. Germline loops: CDR1 MDHEN, CDR2 SYDVKM. This CDR3 spans 17 amino acids. The DNA of the CDR3 is TGTGCCAGCAAAACTCACGGGGGGGACGATTCGGGTCAGTTAGGTGTCTTC. Residues: CASKTHGGDDSGQLGVF.

The V and J genes are TRBV7-2 and TRBJ2-7; 10 nucleotides agree with TRBD1. This CDR3 has 16 residues. The junction had 11 bases not matched to a gene; V was cut back by 5 bases and J by 4 bases. CDR1 and CDR2 from the germline V gene are SGHTA and FQGNSA. The CDR3 DNA is TGTGCCAGCAGCGAGGGGACAGGGGCTATAGAATACGAGCAGTACTTC. Amino acids: CASSEGTGAIEYEQYF.

CDR3 bases: TGTGCCAGCTCACCACCCGGGATCGCGGGCTATGGCTACACCTTC. Translating gives CASSPPGIAGYGYTF. J is TRBJ1-2 and V is TRBV18; D gene unclear. This CDR3 is 15 amino acids long. Trimming left V 0 bases short and J 4 bases short, with 12 bases between. Germline loops: CDR1 KGHSH, CDR2 LQKENI. Supplemented by reference TRBV18 and TRBJ1-2, the full variable domain reads NAGVMQNPRHLVRRRGQEARLRCSPMKGHSHVYWYRQLPEEGLKFMVYLQKENIIDESGMPKERFSAEFPKEGPSILRIQQVVRGDSAAYFCASSPPGIAGYGYTFGSGTRLTVV.

V usage is TRBV2 and J usage is TRBJ2-3; 8 bases are a match to TRBD2. The trim removed 6 bases at V and 2 bases at J, leaving 4 bases unmatched. Germline V gene data show CDR1 as SNHLY and CDR2 as FYNNEI. The CDR3 has 14 residues. The CDR3 reads CASRLLADTDTQYF. CDR3 bases: TGTGCCAGCAGATTACTAGCGGACACAGATACGCAGTATTTT.

The V and J genes are TRBV7-2 and TRBJ1-4; perhaps TRBD1 as D (5 bases). CDR1 and CDR2 (germline): SGHTA, FQGNSA. V was pared by 2 bases and J by 7 bases, with 14 bases between. The CDR3 totals 15 residues. CDR3 sequence: CASSLLGQRGEKLFF. Here the CDR3 DNA reads TGTGCCAGCAGCTTATTGGGGCAGCGGGGTGAAAAACTGTTTTTT.

The rearrangement uses TRBV23-1 and TRBJ1-2; possibly TRBD1 for D (6 bases). TRBV23-1 is classed as an ORF, of uncertain function. V lost 0 bases and J 5 bases, leaving 16 bases between the germline ends. The CDR3 runs to 16 residues. CDR3 loop: CASSQSETGRGYGYTF. The DNA for the CDR3 is TGCGCCAGCAGTCAATCGGAAACAGGGCGTGGGTATGGCTACACCTTC.

J is TRBJ1-1 and V is TRBV6-2 or TRBV6-3; 9 bases align to TRBD1. The germline gives CDR1 MNHEY, CDR2 SVGEGT. CDR3 size: 12 residues. Trimming removed 2 bases from V and 9 bases from J; junction bases left unmatched: 1. In nucleotides, the CDR3 is TGTGCCAGCAGTTACGACAGGGGGAAAGCTTTCTTT. This translates into CASSYDRGKAFF.